Listed here are 10 T cell receptor beta chains from one sample, sequenced in a study of cytomegalovirus exposure and HLA in healthy donors. Primers: 60 Vbeta forward and 13 Jbeta reverse. This table comes from immunoSEQ multiplex PCR, and its TCRdb copy is limited to in-frame clones, with some not included. The table lists 160,000 or so clones, over 70% of them singletons, with about 0.5% in the top ten. Sequences were obtained from PBMCs. The receptors derive from a woman aged 45-59 years in good health and CMV-seronegative.

The sample holds a few counts of this clone. CDR3 DNA sequence: TGCAGCGTTGATGGTCAGGTCCCCGGGACTAGCGGGAGGGCCCCCTCGTACAATGAGCAGTTCTTC. Protein: CSVDGQVPGTSGRAPSYNEQFF. The chain couples TRBV29-1 to TRBJ2-1, with TRBD2 matching over 16 bases. Germline assignment: CDR1 SQVTM and CDR2 ANQGSEA. The CDR3 spans 22 residues. The trim removed 3 bases at V and 4 bases at J, leaving 21 bases unmatched.

This CDR3 is CASSAPRAGISPLHF. In DNA form, the CDR3 reads TGTGCCAGCAGTGCCCCTCGGGCGGGCATTTCACCCCTCCACTTT. The rearrangement uses TRBV28 and TRBJ1-6; D unresolved. The V gene lost 5 bases and the J gene lost 9 bases, with 17 bases spanning the gap. The germline V gene encodes CDR1 MDHEN and CDR2 SYDVKM. CDR3 size: 15 residues. The full variable domain, with the rest looked up from reference TRBV28 and TRBJ1-6, is DVKVTQSSRYLVKRTGEKVFLECVQDMDHENMFWYRQDPGLGLRLIYFSYDVKMKEKGDIPEGYSVSREKKERFSLILESASTNQTSMYLCASSAPRAGISPLHFGNGTRLTVT.

The chain links TRBV2 to TRBJ1-1, with D possibly being TRBD1 (6 bases). The ends were cut back, 4 bases at V and 0 bases at J, with 12 bases in the middle. The CDR3 length is 15 residues. The germline V gene has CDR1 SNHLY and CDR2 FYNNEI. The CDR3 region has the DNA TGTGCCAGCAGTGGTGGAACAGGGATGAACACTGAAGCTTTCTTT. Its protein is CASSGGTGMNTEAFF.

The chain employs TRBV4-3 and TRBJ2-7; the match to TRBD2 covers 8 bases. The J segment lost 3 bases and the V segment lost 1 base, leaving 8 bases of the junction unmatched. This CDR3 is 16 amino acids long. CDR1 LGHNA and CDR2 YSLEER come from the germline V gene. The CDR3 nucleotides are TGCGCCAGCAGCCAAGGTACTAGCGGAAGCTTCTACGAGCAGTACTTC. It is translated as CASSQGTSGSFYEQYF.

In regard to this clone: Other nucleotide sequences in the sample specify the same CDR3. This sequence joins TRBV15 and TRBJ2-5, with D maybe TRBD2 (6 bases). Near its end, the DNA agrees better with TRBJ2-7, so the J call may be wrong. The germline gives CDR1 LNHNV, CDR2 YYDKDF (reference sequence). This CDR3 is 15 amino acids long. CDR3 DNA: TGTGCCACCAGCAGAGACACCGGGAGCTCCTACGAGCAGTACTTC. The encoded protein is CATSRDTGSSYEQYF.

The chain joins TRBV29-1 to TRBJ1-1, with 8 bases that match TRBD1. V lost 5 bases to trimming and J lost 3 bases; unmatched junction nucleotides: 8. This CDR3 has 14 residues. Germline assignment: CDR1 SQVTM and CDR2 ANQGSEA. The CDR3 DNA reads TGCAGCGTTATGTCGACAGGGGTGGACACTGAAGCTTTCTTT. The encoded protein is CSVMSTGVDTEAFF.

The V call is TRBV7-3, the J call TRBJ1-2; 8 bases line up with TRBD1. The germline V gene has CDR1 SGHTA and CDR2 FQGTGA. Germline trimming cut 5 bases from V and 6 bases from J; bases unmatched to any gene: 14. CDR3 length: 16 residues. The CDR3 loop is CASSPGEDRAKNGYTF. The CDR3 coding sequence is TGTGCCAGCAGCCCCGGTGAGGACAGGGCTAAGAATGGCTACACCTTC.

The CDR3 DNA is TGTGCCTGGGAACCTGGACTTAACTATGGCTACACCTTC. Translation: CAWEPGLNYGYTF. The chain carries TRBV30 and TRBJ1-2; no reliable D call. Trimming removed 5 bases from V and 1 base from J, with 11 bases in between. CDR1 GTSNPN and CDR2 SVGIG come from the germline V gene (reference sequence). The CDR3 is made up of 13 amino acids.

For this clone: Other nucleotide sequences from this sample produce the same CDR3. The V gene is TRBV27, the J gene TRBJ2-5; 12 bases fit TRBD1. The J segment lost 5 bases and the V segment lost 5 bases, leaving 6 bases of the junction unmatched. The CDR3 is 15 residues long. From germline, CDR1 is MNHEY and CDR2 SMNVEV (reference sequence). As DNA, the CDR3 is TGTGCCAGCAGTACCGGGACAGGGGGCGCCGAGACCCAGTACTTC. Amino acids: CASSTGTGGAETQYF.

The rearrangement links TRBV27 to TRBJ2-7; 8 nucleotides align to TRBD1. The CDR3 is 17 residues long. The junction had 11 bases not matched to a gene; V was cut back by 1 base and J by 3 bases. CDR1 MNHEY and CDR2 SMNVEV come from the germline V gene (reference sequence). The CDR3 region is CASSLLRGTGEIYEQYF. The CDR3 nucleotides are TGTGCCAGCAGTTTATTAAGGGGGACAGGCGAAATCTACGAGCAGTACTTC.